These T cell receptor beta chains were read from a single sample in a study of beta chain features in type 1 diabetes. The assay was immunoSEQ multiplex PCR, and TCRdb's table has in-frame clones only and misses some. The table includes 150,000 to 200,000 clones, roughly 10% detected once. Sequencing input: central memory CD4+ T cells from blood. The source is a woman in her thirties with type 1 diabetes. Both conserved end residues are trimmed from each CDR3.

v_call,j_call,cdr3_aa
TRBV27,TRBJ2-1,ASNTAGVSRNEQF
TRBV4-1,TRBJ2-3,ASSQDPVSTDTQY
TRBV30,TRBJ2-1,AWNPGTGYNEQF
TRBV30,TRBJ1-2,AWTTGAPYGYT
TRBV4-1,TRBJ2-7,ASSQLTSGSYEQY
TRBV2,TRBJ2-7,ASSIETGSYEQY
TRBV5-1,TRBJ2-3,ASSLVTDPFTDTQY
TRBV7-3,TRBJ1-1,ASSLTRDRSTEAF
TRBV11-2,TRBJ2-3,ASSLQTDTQY
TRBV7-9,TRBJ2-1,ASRPGTSGNDEQF
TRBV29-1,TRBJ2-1,SVGGQGNEQF
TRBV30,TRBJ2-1,AWERGQRYNEQF
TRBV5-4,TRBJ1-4,ASSSDGTGNEKLF
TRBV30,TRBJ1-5,AWSGYEDQPQH
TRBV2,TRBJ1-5,ASNRGGYQPQH
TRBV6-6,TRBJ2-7,ASAGIGSYEQY
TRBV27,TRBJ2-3,ASSLTRSTDTQY
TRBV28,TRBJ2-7,ASSSRDYEQY
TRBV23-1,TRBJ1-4,ASSQPDRVGEKLF
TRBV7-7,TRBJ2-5,ASSLARQETQY
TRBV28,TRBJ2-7,ASRTPGQGRYEQY
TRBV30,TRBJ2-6,AWARSGANVLT
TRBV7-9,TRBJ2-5,ASSRKLAGGETQY
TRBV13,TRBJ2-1,ASSLDRAGKQF
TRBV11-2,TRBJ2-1,ASSSPGLAGSGEQF
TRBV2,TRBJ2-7,ASASGPPLEQY
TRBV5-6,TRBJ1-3,ASSFGEPGNTIY
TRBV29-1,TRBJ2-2,SVERGPNTGELF
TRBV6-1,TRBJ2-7,ASSVEAPRTYEQY
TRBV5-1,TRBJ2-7,ASSSGLALTSYEQY
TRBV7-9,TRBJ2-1,ASSLVREGQF
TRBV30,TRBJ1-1,AWSVPGSNTEAF
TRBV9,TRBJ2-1,ASSVQESNEQF
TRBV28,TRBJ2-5,ASSLGGQETQY
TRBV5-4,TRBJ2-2,ASSLRGMNTGELF
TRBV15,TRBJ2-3,ATSREGSGRIADTQY
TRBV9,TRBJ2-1,ASSVSGTSGEQF
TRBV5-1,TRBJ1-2,ASSLEFGSLSGYT
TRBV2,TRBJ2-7,ASNGLAGSEQY
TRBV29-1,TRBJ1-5,SVVGQGGNQPQH
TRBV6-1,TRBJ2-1,ASNVQGANEQF
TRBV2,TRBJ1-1,ASNTQGHTEAF
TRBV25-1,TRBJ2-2,ASTLSLSGELF
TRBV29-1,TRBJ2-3,SALLAGGADTQY
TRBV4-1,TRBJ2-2,ASSQGRGTGNTGELF
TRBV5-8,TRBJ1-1,ASSLIKGAAVDTEAF
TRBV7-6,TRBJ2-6,ASSLSSGANVLT
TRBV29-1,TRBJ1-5,SVAGSSDQPQH
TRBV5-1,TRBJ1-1,ASSETGGAGPEAF
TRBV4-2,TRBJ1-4,ASSRQTGGDEKLF
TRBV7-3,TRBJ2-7,ASSLYRGREQY
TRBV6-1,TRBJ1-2,ASSDSGQGYGYT
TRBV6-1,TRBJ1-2,ASSQGDYGYT